This is a list of T cell receptor beta chains from one sample in a study of CD8 T cells in ankylosing spondylitis. Using its own MiXCR run on the 5' RACE reads, TCRdb lists one record per CDR3 protein. The sample has a few hundred thousand distinct CDR3 sequences; approximately 20% are singletons. The sequenced sample consisted of blood, either unsorted or a sorted T cell fraction (not recorded which). The receptors shown here come from a male donor with ankylosing spondylitis or in good health (not recorded which). The CDR3 runs from the conserved cysteine through the conserved F or W. A D gene is named only where the DNA matches it firmly. The listing skips clone size in some rows; elsewhere it reads once, few, many or a size class.

d_call | clone_size | j_call | v_call | cdr3_aa
. | many | TRBJ2-5 | TRBV6-5 | CASSSLGWAGETQYF
TRBD2 | . | TRBJ2-3 | TRBV28 | CASSLVLAGEDTQYF
TRBD1 | . | TRBJ2-1 | TRBV5-1 | CASSFGTGGSYNEQFF
TRBD2 | few | TRBJ2-7 | TRBV4-2 | CASSQGQRGLTYEQYF
TRBD2 | . | TRBJ2-3 | TRBV9 | CASSVSSGGLRPTDTQYF
. | . | TRBJ2-7 | TRBV2 | CASSEPTPRVGEQYF
. | few | TRBJ2-2 | TRBV7-2 | CASSFSGMTGELFF
. | . | TRBJ2-7 | TRBV20-1 | CSASVTGSLASYEQYF
TRBD2 | few | TRBJ2-1 | TRBV7-2 | CASSLGPRLAGGAGEQFF
TRBD1 | . | TRBJ2-7 | TRBV9 | CASSVGTGGTYEQYF
. | . | TRBJ1-1 | TRBV29-1 | CSVWGPDTEAFF
. | . | TRBJ2-3 | TRBV5-1 | CASSIPRTEDTDTQYF
. | . | TRBJ2-3 | TRBV27 | CASSPRGRTNTDTQYF
TRBD1 | few | TRBJ2-5 | TRBV6-1 | CASSGGQGYETQYF
TRBD2 | . | TRBJ2-3 | TRBV13 | CASSPRGLAGVDTQYF
. | . | TRBJ2-7 | TRBV28 | CASSSFGVYEQYF
. | . | TRBJ2-3 | TRBV30 | CAWSPGGPDTQYF
. | . | TRBJ2-2 | TRBV12-3/TRBV12-4 | CASSPPVNTGELFF
TRBD2 | . | TRBJ2-5 | TRBV7-8 | CASSHPPSGGGRETQYF
TRBD1 | few | TRBJ1-4 | TRBV4-1 | CASSQTTGDEKLFF
TRBD1 | . | TRBJ1-1 | TRBV28 | CASSLGQRTEAFF
TRBD1 | . | TRBJ2-3 | TRBV4-1 | CASSQRTGKVSTDTQYF
TRBD2 | . | TRBJ2-1 | TRBV20-1 | CSARGGRSSYNEQFF
TRBD1 | . | TRBJ2-3 | TRBV28 | CASSFPTGGGTDTQYF